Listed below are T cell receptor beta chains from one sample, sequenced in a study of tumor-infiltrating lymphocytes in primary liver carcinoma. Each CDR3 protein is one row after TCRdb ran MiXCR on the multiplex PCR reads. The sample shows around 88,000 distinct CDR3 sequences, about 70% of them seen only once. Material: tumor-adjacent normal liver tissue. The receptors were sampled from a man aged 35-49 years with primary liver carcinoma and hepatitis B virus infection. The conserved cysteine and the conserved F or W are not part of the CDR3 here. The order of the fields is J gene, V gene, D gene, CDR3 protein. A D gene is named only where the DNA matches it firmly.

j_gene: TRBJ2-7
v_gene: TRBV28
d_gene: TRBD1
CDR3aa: ASGGQDRGYKQY

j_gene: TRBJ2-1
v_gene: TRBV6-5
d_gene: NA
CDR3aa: AIRGGDVSYNERF

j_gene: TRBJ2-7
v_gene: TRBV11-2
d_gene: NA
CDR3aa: ASSTALGPGYEQH

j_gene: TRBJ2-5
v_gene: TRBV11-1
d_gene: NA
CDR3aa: ASSPSPDIRKDFQETQY

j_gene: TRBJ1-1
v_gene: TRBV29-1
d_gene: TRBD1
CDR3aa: SAGQGGEAF

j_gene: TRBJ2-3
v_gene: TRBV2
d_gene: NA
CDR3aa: ASSAGTYSDTQY

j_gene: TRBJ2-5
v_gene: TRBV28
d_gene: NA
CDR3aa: ASSIGGPLGETQY

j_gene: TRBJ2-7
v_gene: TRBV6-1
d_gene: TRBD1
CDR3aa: ASSSTGTGGYEQY

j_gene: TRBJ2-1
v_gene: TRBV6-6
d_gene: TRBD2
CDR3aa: ATRGTSGNNEQF

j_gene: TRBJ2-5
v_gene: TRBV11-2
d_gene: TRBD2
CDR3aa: ASSPTGGRETQY

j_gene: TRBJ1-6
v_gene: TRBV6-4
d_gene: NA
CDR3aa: ASSDGSDNSPLH

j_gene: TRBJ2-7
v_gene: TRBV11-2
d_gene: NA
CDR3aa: ASSSGVEPY

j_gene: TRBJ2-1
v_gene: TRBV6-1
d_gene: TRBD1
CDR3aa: TSSEVPGQKGNEQF

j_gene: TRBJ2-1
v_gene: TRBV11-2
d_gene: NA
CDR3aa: ASSLDNGVAMGEQF

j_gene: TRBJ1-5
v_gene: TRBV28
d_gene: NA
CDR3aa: ASSSSWTLQH

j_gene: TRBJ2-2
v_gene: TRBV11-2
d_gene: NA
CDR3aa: ASSLGRANTGELF

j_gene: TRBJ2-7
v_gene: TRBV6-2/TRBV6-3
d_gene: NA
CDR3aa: ASSYSWESYEQY

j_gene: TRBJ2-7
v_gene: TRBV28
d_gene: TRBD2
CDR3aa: ASRGTNVDGQY

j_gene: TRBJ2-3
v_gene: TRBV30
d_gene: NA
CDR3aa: AWTTRGTDTQY

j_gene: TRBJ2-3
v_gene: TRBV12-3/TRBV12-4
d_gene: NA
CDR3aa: TSSPLSDTQY

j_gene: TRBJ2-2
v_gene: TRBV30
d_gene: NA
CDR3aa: ACLGLSSAGEMF

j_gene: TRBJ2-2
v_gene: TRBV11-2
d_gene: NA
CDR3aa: AGNPTSNTGELF

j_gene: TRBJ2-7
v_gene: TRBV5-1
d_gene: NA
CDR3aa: ASRKGFTYEQY

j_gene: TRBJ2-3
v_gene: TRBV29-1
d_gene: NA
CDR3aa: SAGGGEPTDTQY

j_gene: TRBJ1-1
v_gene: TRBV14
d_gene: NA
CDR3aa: ASRQDWAEAF

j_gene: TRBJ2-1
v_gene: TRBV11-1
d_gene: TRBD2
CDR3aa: ASSLGLAREVDNEHF

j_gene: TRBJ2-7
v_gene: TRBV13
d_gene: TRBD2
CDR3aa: ASSPNGRAPLEQY

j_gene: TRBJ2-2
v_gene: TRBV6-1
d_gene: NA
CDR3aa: ASSEAAGGTGELF

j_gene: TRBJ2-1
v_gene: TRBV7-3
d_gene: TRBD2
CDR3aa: ASTTGLAGDGLF